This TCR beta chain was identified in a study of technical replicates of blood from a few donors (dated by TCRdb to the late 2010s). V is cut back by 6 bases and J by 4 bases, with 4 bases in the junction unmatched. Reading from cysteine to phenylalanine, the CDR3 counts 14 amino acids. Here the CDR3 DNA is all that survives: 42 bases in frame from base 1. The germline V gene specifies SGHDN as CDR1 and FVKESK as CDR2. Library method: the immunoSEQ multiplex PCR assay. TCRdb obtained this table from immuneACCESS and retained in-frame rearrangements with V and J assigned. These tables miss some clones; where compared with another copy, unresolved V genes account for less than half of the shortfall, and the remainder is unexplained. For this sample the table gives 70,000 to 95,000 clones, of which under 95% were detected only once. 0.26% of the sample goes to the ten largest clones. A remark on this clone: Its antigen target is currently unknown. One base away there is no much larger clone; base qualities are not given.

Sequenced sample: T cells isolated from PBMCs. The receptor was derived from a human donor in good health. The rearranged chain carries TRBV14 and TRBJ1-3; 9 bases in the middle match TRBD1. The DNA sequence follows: TGTGCCAGCAGAAACACAGGGGGCGGAAACACCATATATTTT. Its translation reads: CASRNTGGGNTIYF.